These T cell receptor beta chains were read from a single sample in a study of blood T cell repertoires in COVID-19. Repertoires were generated with immunoSEQ multiplex PCR, while TCRdb's copy carries only in-frame clones and drops some. The sample contains 100,000 to 150,000 clones, around nine tenths of which appear only once. Sequenced: peripheral blood. These receptor sequences come from a man in his sixties with COVID-19, enrolled during active disease. The CDR3 runs from the conserved cysteine through the conserved F or W. Each record gives: CDR3 protein, CDR3 DNA, J gene, D gene, V gene, clone size. D genes are given only for firm matches. Some rows mark clone size as missing; the rest say once, few, many or name a class of expanded clone.

CSVSGQMNTEAFF	TGCAGCGTCTCGGGACAGATGAACACTGAAGCTTTCTTT	TRBJ1-1	TRBD1	TRBV29-1	.
CASSLYSGNTIYF	TGCGCCAGCAGCTTGTACTCTGGAAACACCATATATTTT	TRBJ1-3	.	TRBV5-1	.
CASSRIAGGSYNEQFF	TGTGCCAGCAGCAGAATAGCGGGTGGCTCCTACAATGAGCAGTTCTTC	TRBJ2-1	TRBD2	TRBV7-2	.
CASSVDRNTEAFF	TGTGCCAGCAGCGTAGACAGAAACACTGAAGCTTTCTTT	TRBJ1-1	.	TRBV11-2	.
CATSDASSLQETQYF	TGTGCCACCAGTGATGCGTCCTCACTCCAAGAGACCCAGTACTTC	TRBJ2-5	.	TRBV24-1	.
CASSRSGGAPETQYF	TGTGCCAGCAGCCGTAGCGGGGGGGCCCCAGAGACCCAGTACTTC	TRBJ2-5	TRBD2	TRBV7-6	.
CASSPGWAGADYGYTF	TGTGCCAGCAGTCCCGGTTGGGCAGGGGCGGACTATGGCTACACCTTC	TRBJ1-2	.	TRBV7-6	.
CASSWRTGGIDDEQFF	TGCGCCAGCAGCTGGAGGACAGGGGGTATCGACGATGAGCAGTTCTTC	TRBJ2-1	TRBD1	TRBV5-1	.
CASSGPGQQNTEAFF	TGTGCCAGCAGCGGACCGGGACAGCAGAACACTGAAGCTTTCTTT	TRBJ1-1	TRBD1	TRBV9	.
CASSFQQGNNQPQHF	TGTGCCAGCAGCTTCCAGCAGGGTAACAATCAGCCCCAGCATTTT	TRBJ1-5	.	TRBV7-6	.
CASSSGDFRTEAFF	TGTGCCAGCAGCTCCGGGGACTTTAGGACTGAAGCTTTCTTT	TRBJ1-1	.	TRBV7-2	.
CASSSESGGSGETQYF	TGCGCCAGCAGCTCAGAGTCAGGAGGGTCGGGGGAGACCCAGTACTTC	TRBJ2-5	.	TRBV5-1	once
CAVRGFKYEQYF	TGCGCCGTCCGGGGGTTTAAGTACGAGCAGTACTTC	TRBJ2-7	.	TRBV10-1	.
CASSIRQGAEAFF	TGTGCCAGTAGTATACGGCAGGGCGCTGAAGCTTTCTTT	TRBJ1-1	.	TRBV19	.
CASSLEPGGSGANVLTF	TGCGCCAGCAGCTTAGAACCCGGGGGCTCTGGGGCCAACGTCCTGACTTTC	TRBJ2-6	.	TRBV5-1	.
CASSPLGQGNQPQHF	TGCGCCAGCAGCCCCCTGGGACAGGGGAATCAGCCCCAGCATTTT	TRBJ1-5	TRBD1	TRBV5-1	.
CASSLRQGGTQYF	TGTGCCAGCAGCTTACGACAGGGGGGGACCCAGTACTTC	TRBJ2-5	TRBD1	TRBV7-9	.
CASSGTGGWTEAFF	TGTGCCAGCAGTGGGACAGGGGGCTGGACTGAAGCTTTCTTT	TRBJ1-1	TRBD1	TRBV28	.
CASSLGTGERTEAFF	TGCGCCAGCAGCTTGGGAACAGGAGAACGCACTGAAGCTTTCTTT	TRBJ1-1	.	TRBV5-1	.
CASSQVATGNQETQYF	TGTGCCAGCAGCCAAGTCGCGACAGGGAACCAAGAGACCCAGTACTTC	TRBJ2-5	TRBD1	TRBV3-1/TRBV3-2	.
CASSSETGLTGYTF	TGTGCCAGCAGTTCAGAGACAGGCCTTACTGGCTACACCTTC	TRBJ1-2	.	TRBV28	.
CASSWMTGQETQYF	TGCGCCAGCAGCTGGATGACAGGGCAAGAGACCCAGTACTTC	TRBJ2-5	TRBD1	TRBV5-1	.
CASSPGPKRQEHF	TGTGCCAGTAGTCCAGGCCCGAAGCGACAGGAGCATTTT	TRBJ1-5	.	TRBV19	.
CASRKGGVYNSPLHF	TGTGCCAGCAGGAAGGGGGGGGTATACAATTCACCCCTCCACTTT	TRBJ1-6	.	TRBV6-5	.
CASSVGGQGNAGYTF	TGTGCCAGCAGCGTCGGGGGACAGGGGAATGCTGGCTACACCTTC	TRBJ1-2	TRBD1	TRBV7-3	.
CAISEGQDSNQPQHF	TGTGCCATCAGTGAGGGACAGGATAGCAATCAGCCCCAGCATTTT	TRBJ1-5	TRBD1	TRBV10-3	.
CASSVVAAQNTEAFF	TGTGCCAGCAGCGTAGTGGCGGCCCAGAACACTGAAGCTTTCTTT	TRBJ1-1	.	TRBV9	.
CASSVHGGRSEAFF	TGTGCCAGCAGCGTACACGGGGGTCGCTCTGAAGCTTTCTTT	TRBJ1-1	.	TRBV11-2	.
CAWSAGGPEAFF	TGTGCCTGGAGTGCAGGGGGCCCTGAAGCTTTCTTT	TRBJ1-1	TRBD1	TRBV30	.
CASQGSTDTQYF	TGTGCCAGCCAGGGCAGCACAGATACGCAGTATTTT	TRBJ2-3	.	TRBV7-3	.
CSASAWGEGSPLHF	TGCAGTGCTAGTGCGTGGGGGGAGGGGTCACCCCTCCACTTT	TRBJ1-6	.	TRBV20-1	.
CASSQGGRTNYGYTF	TGTGCCAGCAGCCAGGGGGGACGGACTAACTATGGCTACACCTTC	TRBJ1-2	TRBD1	TRBV7-6	.
CATSSGRGAGEQFF	TGTGCCACCAGCAGTGGGCGGGGGGCGGGTGAGCAGTTCTTC	TRBJ2-1	TRBD2	TRBV15	.
CAWSRDRLREAFF	TGTGCCTGGAGTAGGGACAGGCTTCGGGAAGCTTTCTTT	TRBJ1-1	TRBD1	TRBV30	.
CASSPSGTDRYTEAFF	TGCGCCAGCAGCCCCAGTGGAACGGACAGATACACTGAAGCTTTCTTT	TRBJ1-1	.	TRBV5-1	.